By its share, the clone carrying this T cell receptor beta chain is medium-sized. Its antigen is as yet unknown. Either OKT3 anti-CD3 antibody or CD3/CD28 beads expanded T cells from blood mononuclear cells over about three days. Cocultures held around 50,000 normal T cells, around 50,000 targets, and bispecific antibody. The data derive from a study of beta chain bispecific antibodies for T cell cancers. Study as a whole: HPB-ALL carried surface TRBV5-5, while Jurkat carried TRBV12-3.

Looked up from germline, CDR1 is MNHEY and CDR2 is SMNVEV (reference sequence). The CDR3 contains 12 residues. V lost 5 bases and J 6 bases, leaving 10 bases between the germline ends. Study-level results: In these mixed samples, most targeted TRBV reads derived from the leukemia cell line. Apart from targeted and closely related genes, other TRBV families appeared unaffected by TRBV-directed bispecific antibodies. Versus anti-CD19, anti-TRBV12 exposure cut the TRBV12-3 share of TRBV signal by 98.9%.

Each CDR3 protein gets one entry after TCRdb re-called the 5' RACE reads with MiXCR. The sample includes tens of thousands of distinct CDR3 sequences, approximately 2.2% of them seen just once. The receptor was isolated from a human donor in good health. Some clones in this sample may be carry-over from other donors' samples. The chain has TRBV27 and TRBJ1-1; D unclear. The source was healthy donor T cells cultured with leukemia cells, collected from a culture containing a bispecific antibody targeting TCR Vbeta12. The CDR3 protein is CASSPRFPEAFF. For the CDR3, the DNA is TGTGCCAGCAGTCCCCGTTTCCCTGAAGCTTTCTTT.